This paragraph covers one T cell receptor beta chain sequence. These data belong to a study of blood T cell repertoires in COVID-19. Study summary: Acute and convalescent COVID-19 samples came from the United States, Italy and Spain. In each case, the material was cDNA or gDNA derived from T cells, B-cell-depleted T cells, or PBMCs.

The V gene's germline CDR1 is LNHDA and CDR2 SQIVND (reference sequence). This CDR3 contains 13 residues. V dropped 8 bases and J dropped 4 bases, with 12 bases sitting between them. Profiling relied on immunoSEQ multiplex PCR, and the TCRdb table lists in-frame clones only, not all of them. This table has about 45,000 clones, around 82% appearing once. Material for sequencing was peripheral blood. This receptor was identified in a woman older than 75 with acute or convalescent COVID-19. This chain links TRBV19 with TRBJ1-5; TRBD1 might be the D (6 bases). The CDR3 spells CASGPDRNQPQHF. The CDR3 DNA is TGTGCCAGTGGCCCGGACAGAAATCAGCCCCAGCATTTT.